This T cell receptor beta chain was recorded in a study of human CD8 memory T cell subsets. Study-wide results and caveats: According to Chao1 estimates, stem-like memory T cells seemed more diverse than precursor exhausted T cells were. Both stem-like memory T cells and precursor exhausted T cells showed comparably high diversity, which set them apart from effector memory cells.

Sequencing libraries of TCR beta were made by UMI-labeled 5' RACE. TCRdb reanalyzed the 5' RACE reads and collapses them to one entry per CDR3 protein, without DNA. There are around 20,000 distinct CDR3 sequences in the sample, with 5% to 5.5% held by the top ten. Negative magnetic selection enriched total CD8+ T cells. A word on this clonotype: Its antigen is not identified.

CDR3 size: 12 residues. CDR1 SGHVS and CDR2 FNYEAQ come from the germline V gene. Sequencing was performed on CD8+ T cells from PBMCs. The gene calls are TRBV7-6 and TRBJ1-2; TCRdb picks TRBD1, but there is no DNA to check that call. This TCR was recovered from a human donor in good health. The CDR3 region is CASSLGGQGYTF.